Reported below is one TCR beta chain. Its antigen is as yet unknown. The data are from a study of cytomegalovirus exposure and HLA in healthy donors. General observations from the study: In a later analysis, TCR beta V- and J-gene trimming was associated with a missense DCLRE1C variant. As a later analysis revealed, the rate of TCR association differed by HLA locus, with DRB1 most and HLA-C fewest. More than 150 TCR beta chains were listed as cytomegalovirus-associated. One cluster of highly shared sequence variants probably arose as a sequencing artifact.

V was pared by 5 bases and J by 5 bases, with 11 bases of the junction left unmatched. The CDR3 extends over 16 amino acids. Per the germline V gene, CDR1 is SEHNR and CDR2 is FQNEAQ (reference sequence). This PCR relied on a set of 60 Vbeta primers and 13 Jbeta primers. The protocol was immunoSEQ multiplex PCR, while the TCRdb copy is restricted to in-frame clones and leaves out a portion. The table records approximately 190,000 clones, roughly 73% of them present only once. This sequence was found in a woman aged 30 to 39 in good health and CMV-seropositive. The rearrangement links TRBV7-9 to TRBJ2-2; TRBD2 agrees at 7 bases. The sequenced sample consisted of PBMCs. In nucleotides, the CDR3 is TGTGCCAGCAGCCCCTCCCGGGCGGGAGCGACCGGGGAGCTGTTTTTT. It yields the protein CASSPSRAGATGELFF.